This passage covers 14 T cell receptor beta chains from one sample sequenced in a study of OX40 agonist ivuxolimab in advanced cancers. Repertoires were generated with immunoSEQ multiplex PCR, while TCRdb's copy carries only in-frame clones and drops some. This table holds approximately 76,000 clones, 70% to 90% found once. Material: CD4+ or CD8+ T cells sorted from blood, obtained in a trial of the OX40 agonist ivuxolimab. The receptors were sampled from an adult with an advanced solid tumor such as melanoma, head and neck, liver or kidney cancer.

The chain is built from TRBV5-1 and TRBJ2-3, with D possibly matching TRBD2 (6 bases). Per germline, CDR1 SGHRS and CDR2 YFSETQ. Trimming took 3 bases from V and 4 from J, leaving 6 bases between them. The CDR3 is 12 amino acids. The CDR3 region is CASSSGADTQYF. For the CDR3, the DNA is TGCGCCAGCAGCTCGGGGGCAGATACGCAGTATTTT.

CDR3 residues: CASSLASRDNQPQHF. The CDR3 bases are TGTGCCAGCAGCTTAGCGTCCAGAGATAATCAGCCCCAGCATTTT. This rearrangement joins TRBV7-8 to TRBJ1-5; unclear D gene. Trimming shortened V by 0 bases and J by 4 bases, and 10 bases separated the two germline ends. The CDR3 spans 15 residues. Germline assignment: CDR1 SGHVS and CDR2 FQNEAQ. Variable domain in full (rest from reference TRBV7-8 and TRBJ1-5): GAGVSQSPRYKVAKRGQDVALRCDPISGHVSLFWYQQALGQGPEFLTYFQNEAQLDKSGLPSDRFFAERPEGSVSTLKIQRTQQEDSAVYLCASSLASRDNQPQHFGDGTRLSIL.

This sequence joins TRBV2 and TRBJ2-3, with 8 bases identical to TRBD1. CDR3 length: 15 residues. Germline CDR1 reads SNHLY; CDR2 reads FYNNEI. V lost 6 bases, J lost 4 bases, and 9 bases stayed unmatched. CDR3: CASSGQGLAADTQYF. The CDR3 DNA is TGTGCCAGCAGCGGACAGGGTTTAGCGGCAGATACGCAGTATTTT.

The CDR3 loop is CASSIVNSYTGELFF. The CDR3 region has the DNA TGTGCCAGTAGTATAGTTAACAGCTACACCGGGGAGCTGTTTTTT. The chain carries TRBV19 and TRBJ2-2; D is unclear. Germline CDR1 and CDR2: LNHDA and SQIVND (reference sequence). This CDR3 is 15 amino acids long. V lost 1 base, J lost 3 bases, and 9 bases lay in between.

There are a few counts of this clone. The chain employs TRBV29-1 and TRBJ2-1, with D possibly TRBD2 on 6 matching bases. There are 15 residues in the CDR3. The germline V gene has CDR1 SQVTM and CDR2 ANQGSEA. V lost 2 bases and J lost 10, with 21 bases in between. The CDR3 spells CSVEIRDSPLGEQFF. CDR3 DNA: TGCAGCGTTGAAATCCGGGACTCGCCCCTTGGCGAGCAGTTCTTC.

This chain uses TRBV5-6 with TRBJ1-1; 7 bases align to TRBD1. V lost 4 bases to trimming and J lost 1 base; unmatched junction nucleotides: 4. Germline CDR1 reads SGHDT; CDR2 reads YYEEEE. The CDR3 has 14 residues. CDR3 DNA sequence: TGTGCCAGCAGCGCACGGGACAGGAACACTGAAGCTTTCTTT. It encodes CASSARDRNTEAFF.

The chain links TRBV9 to TRBJ2-7; 9 nucleotides align to TRBD2. The germline V gene encodes CDR1 SGDLS and CDR2 YYNGEE. This CDR3 has 15 amino acids. The J segment lost 4 bases and the V segment lost 0 bases, leaving 5 bases of the junction unmatched. The CDR3 DNA reads as TGTGCCAGCAGCGTAGAGGGCGGGGGGGCATACGAGCAGTACTTC. As protein: CASSVEGGGAYEQYF.

The J gene is TRBJ2-7, the V gene TRBV10-3, with TRBD1 matching over 7 bases. Per the germline V gene, CDR1 is ENHRY and CDR2 is SYGVKD. The J segment lost 5 bases and the V segment lost 2 bases, leaving 6 bases of the junction unmatched. CDR3 size: 14 residues. CDR3 residues: CAISETGVVHEQYF. DNA of the CDR3: TGTGCCATCAGTGAGACAGGGGTAGTACACGAGCAGTACTTC.

The chain has TRBV5-1 and TRBJ1-2; D call uncertain. CDR3 length: 14 residues. Germline V CDR1 and CDR2: SGHRS, YFSETQ. V was shortened by 4 bases and J by 4 bases, with 14 bases between the two germline ends. CDR3 protein: CASSGGLLSYGYTF. CDR3 DNA: TGCGCCAGCAGCGGCGGACTACTTAGCTATGGCTACACCTTC.

The genes are TRBV10-2 and TRBJ2-5, with unresolved D. The CDR3 totals 12 residues. Germline CDR1 is WSHSY and CDR2 is SAAADI. V gave up 4 bases and J gave up 5 bases, with 8 bases separating them. The CDR3 region is CASSGGWETQYF. The CDR3 region has the DNA TGCGCCAGCAGTGGCGGATGGGAGACCCAGTACTTC.

The chain carries TRBV27 and TRBJ1-6; D not certain. The length of the CDR3 is 21 residues. Per germline, CDR1 MNHEY and CDR2 SMNVEV (reference sequence). V was clipped by 3 bases and J by 8 bases, with 32 bases between them. CDR3 residues: CASSFFPIRGWGADSDSPLHF. Here the CDR3 DNA reads TGTGCCAGCAGTTTCTTCCCGATCAGAGGGTGGGGAGCGGATTCGGATTCACCCCTCCACTTT.

The V gene is TRBV18, the J gene TRBJ1-6; perhaps TRBD1 as D (5 bases). CDR3 length: 18 amino acids. Trimming removed 3 bases from V and 2 bases from J, with 17 bases in between. The germline CDR1 and CDR2 sequences are KGHSH and LQKENI. Written as DNA, the CDR3 is TGTGCCAGCTCACCGCGGGCTGCGGGGGAGACCTATAATTCACCCCTCCACTTT. Its protein product is CASSPRAAGETYNSPLHF.

DNA of the CDR3: TGTGCCAGCAGCCCCCCCGGGGCCCCAGATGGCTACACCTTC. Its translation: CASSPPGAPDGYTF. This chain links TRBV5-6 with TRBJ1-2; maybe TRBD1 (5 bases). The V end lost 4 bases, the J end lost 6 bases, and 16 bases lay between the germline ends. Germline loops: CDR1 SGHDT, CDR2 YYEEEE. This CDR3 is built from 14 residues. The full variable domain, its missing parts supplied by reference TRBV5-6 and TRBJ1-2, is DAGVTQSPTHLIKTRGQQVTLRCSPKSGHDTVSWYQQALGQGPQFIFQYYEEEERQRGNFPDRFSGHQFPNYSSELNVNALLLGDSALYLCASSPPGAPDGYTFGSGTRLTVV.

CDR3 sequence (DNA): TGTGCCAGTAGCATACACGGGGGTAACACCGGGGAGCTGTTTTTT. This encodes CASSIHGGNTGELFF. The V call is TRBV19, the J call TRBJ2-2; D may be TRBD2 (6 bases). The CDR3 contains 15 residues. V dropped 6 bases and J dropped 2 bases, with 13 bases sitting between them. Germline CDR1 is LNHDA and CDR2 is SQIVND (reference sequence).